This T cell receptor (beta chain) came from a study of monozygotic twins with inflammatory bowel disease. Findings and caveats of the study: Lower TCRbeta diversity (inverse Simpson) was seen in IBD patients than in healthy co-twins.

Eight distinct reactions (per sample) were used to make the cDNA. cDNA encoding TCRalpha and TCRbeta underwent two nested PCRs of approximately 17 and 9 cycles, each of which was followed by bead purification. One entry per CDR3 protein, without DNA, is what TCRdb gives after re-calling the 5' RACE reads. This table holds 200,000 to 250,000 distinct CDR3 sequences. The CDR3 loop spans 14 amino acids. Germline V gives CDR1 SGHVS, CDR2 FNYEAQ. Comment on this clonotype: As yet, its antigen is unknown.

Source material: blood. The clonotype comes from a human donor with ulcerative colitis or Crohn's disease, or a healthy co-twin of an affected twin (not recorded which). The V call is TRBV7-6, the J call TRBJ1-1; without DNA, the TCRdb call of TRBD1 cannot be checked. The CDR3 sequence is CASSSIQAPTEAFF.